The clone carrying this TCR beta chain came up many times. Its antigen is not identified. The sample belongs to a study of T cell repertoires in cytomegalovirus infection. In the study overall: Recently identified HLA-C-restricted CMV epitopes were used, and well-studied HLA-B-restricted CMV epitopes were used as well. Both a matching HLA type and CMV infection were indicated by public TCR beta signatures.

TCRdb called the reads again in MiXCR, with one record for every CDR3 protein. The data contain roughly 700,000 distinct CDR3 sequences, around a third of them singletons. V lost 4 bases to trimming and J lost 3 bases; unmatched junction nucleotides: 1. Germline CDR1 and CDR2: SEHNR and FQNEAQ (reference sequence). The CDR3 consists of 13 residues. Study outcomes and limitations: Cumulative public TCR beta family frequency identified CMV carriers with the relevant HLA. Dominating the ex vivo response were TCR beta clonotypes that were CMV-specific and HLA-C-restricted.

The TCR comes from a human donor in good health (CMV status not recorded). Some clones in this sample may be carry-over from other donors' samples. The specimen was cultured PBMCs, collected from culture after CMV antigen stimulation. The rearrangement uses TRBV7-9 and TRBJ2-7; 9 nucleotides align to TRBD1. CDR3 nucleotides: TGTGCCAGCAGCTCGACAGGGGGCTACGAGCAGTACTTC. Translation gives CASSSTGGYEQYF.